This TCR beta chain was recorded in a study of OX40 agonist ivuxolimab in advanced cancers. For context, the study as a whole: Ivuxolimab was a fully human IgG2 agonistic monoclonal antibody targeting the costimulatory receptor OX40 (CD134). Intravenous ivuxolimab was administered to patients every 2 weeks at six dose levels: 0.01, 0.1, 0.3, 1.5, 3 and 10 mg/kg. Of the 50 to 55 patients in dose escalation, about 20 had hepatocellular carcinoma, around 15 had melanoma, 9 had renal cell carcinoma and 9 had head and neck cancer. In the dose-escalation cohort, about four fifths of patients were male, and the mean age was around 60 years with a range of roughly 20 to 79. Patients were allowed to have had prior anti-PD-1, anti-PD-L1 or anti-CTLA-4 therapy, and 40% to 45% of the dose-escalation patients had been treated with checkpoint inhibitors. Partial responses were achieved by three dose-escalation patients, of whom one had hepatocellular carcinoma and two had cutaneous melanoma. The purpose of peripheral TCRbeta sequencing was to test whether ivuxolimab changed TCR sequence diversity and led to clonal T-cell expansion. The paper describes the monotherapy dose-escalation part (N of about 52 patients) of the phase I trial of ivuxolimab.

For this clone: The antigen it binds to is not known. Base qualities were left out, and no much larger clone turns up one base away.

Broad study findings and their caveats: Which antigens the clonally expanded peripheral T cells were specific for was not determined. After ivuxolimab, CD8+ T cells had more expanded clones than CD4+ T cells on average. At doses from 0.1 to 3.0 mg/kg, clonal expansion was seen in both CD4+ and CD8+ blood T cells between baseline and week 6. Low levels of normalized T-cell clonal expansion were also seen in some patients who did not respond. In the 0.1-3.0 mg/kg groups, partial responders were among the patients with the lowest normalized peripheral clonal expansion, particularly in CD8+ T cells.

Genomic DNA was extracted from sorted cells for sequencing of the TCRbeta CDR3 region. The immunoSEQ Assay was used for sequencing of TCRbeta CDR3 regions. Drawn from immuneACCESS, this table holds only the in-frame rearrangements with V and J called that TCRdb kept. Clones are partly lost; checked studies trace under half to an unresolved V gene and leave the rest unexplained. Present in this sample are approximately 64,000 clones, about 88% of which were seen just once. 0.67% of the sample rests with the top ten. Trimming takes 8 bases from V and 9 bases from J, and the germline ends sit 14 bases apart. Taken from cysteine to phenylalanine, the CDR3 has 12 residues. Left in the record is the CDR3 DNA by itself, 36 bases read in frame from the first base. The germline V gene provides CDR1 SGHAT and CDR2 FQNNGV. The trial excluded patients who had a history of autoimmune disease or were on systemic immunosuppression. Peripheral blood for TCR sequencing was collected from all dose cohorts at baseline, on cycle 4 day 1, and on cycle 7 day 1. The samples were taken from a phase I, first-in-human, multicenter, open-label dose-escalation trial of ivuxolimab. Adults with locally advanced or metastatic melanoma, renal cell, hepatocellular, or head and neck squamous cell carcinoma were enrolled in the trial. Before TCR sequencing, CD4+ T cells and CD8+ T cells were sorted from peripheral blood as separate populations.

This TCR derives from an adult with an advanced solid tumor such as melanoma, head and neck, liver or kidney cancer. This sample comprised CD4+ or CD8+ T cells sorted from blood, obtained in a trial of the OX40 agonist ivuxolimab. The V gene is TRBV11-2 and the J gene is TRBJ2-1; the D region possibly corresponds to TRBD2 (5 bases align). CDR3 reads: CASSRARGEQFF. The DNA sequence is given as TGTGCCAGCTCTAGAGCTCGGGGTGAGCAGTTCTTC.